These 30 T cell receptor beta chains originate from one sample sequenced in a study of cytomegalovirus exposure and HLA in healthy donors. Assay used: immunoSEQ multiplex PCR; TCRdb lists only in-frame clones, some missing. This sample yields 100,000 to 150,000 clones, of which approximately 92% are seen a single time; 0.95% to 1.5% belongs to the top ten. Sequenced: PBMCs. These receptors were taken from a young woman in good health and CMV-seronegative.

Notes on this clone: One end of the junction is discordant with germline, which a read error may explain. This chain links TRBV6-5 with TRBJ2-7; TRBD1 matches at 7 bases. CDR1 and CDR2 (germline): MNHEY, SVGAGI. There are 15 residues in the CDR3. The CDR3 DNA follows: TGCGAGACGTGGGTTATCCTCCCCAGGGGGTGCGAGCAGTACTTC. Residues: CETWVILPRGCEQYF.

The chain uses TRBV9 and TRBJ2-3; perhaps TRBD2 as D (5 bases). Trimming left V 2 bases short and J 1 base short, with 14 bases between. The CDR3 is 16 amino acids. Germline-derived CDR1 and CDR2 are SGDLS and YYNGEE. CDR3 coding DNA: TGTGCCAGCAGCGTGGTAGCCTGGGAGCGCACAGATACGCAGTATTTT. It encodes CASSVVAWERTDTQYF.

This rearrangement joins TRBV5-5 to TRBJ2-3; D gene ambiguous. The V end lost 3 bases, the J end lost 2 bases, and 13 bases lay between the germline ends. The CDR3 contains 15 residues. The germline V gene encodes CDR1 SGHKS and CDR2 YYEKEE (reference sequence). Written as DNA, the CDR3 is TGTGCCAGCAGCTCCCTATCTACAGCCACAGATACGCAGTATTTT. The encoded protein is CASSSLSTATDTQYF.

The chain carries TRBV5-1 and TRBJ2-7; perhaps TRBD1 as D (6 bases). Germline CDR1 reads SGHRS; CDR2 reads YFSETQ. The V end was cut by 0 bases, the J end by 3 bases, with 10 bases between. The CDR3 totals 14 residues. The CDR3 DNA reads TGCGCCAGCAGCTTGGCCGGACAGTACTACGAGCAGTACTTC. Residues: CASSLAGQYYEQYF.

The V and J genes are TRBV19 and TRBJ2-3; TRBD2 aligns across 9 bases. Germline trimming cut 5 bases from V and 6 bases from J; bases unmatched to any gene: 6. CDR3 length: 14 amino acids. Germline CDR1 reads LNHDA; CDR2 reads SQIVND (reference sequence). The CDR3 bases are TGTGCCAGTAGTGCTCTAGCGGGGATTGATACGCAGTATTTT. It translates to CASSALAGIDTQYF.

The CDR3, as DNA: TGTGCCAGCAGCTTACTAGCGGGGGAGACCCAGTACTTC. Encoded protein: CASSLLAGETQYF. The chain has TRBV7-9 and TRBJ2-5, with 9 bases that match TRBD2. Germline V gene lookup returns CDR1 SEHNR and CDR2 FQNEAQ (reference sequence). This CDR3 has 13 amino acids. Trimming cost V 2 bases and J 5 bases; bases outside gene matches: 0.

The chain is built from TRBV7-9 and TRBJ1-5; no clear D gene. Germline V CDR1 and CDR2: SEHNR, FQNEAQ (reference sequence). The CDR3 sequence is 14 residues long. Trimming shortened V by 3 bases and J by 1 base, and 7 bases separated the two germline ends. CDR3 protein: CASSLMQSNQPQHF. The CDR3 nucleotides read TGTGCCAGCAGCTTGATGCAGAGCAATCAGCCCCAGCATTTT.

The chain couples TRBV4-1 to TRBJ2-7; 11 bases map to TRBD1. This CDR3 contains 13 residues. CDR1 is MGHRA and CDR2 is YSYEKL in the germline V gene. The CDR3 DNA follows: TGCGCCAGCAGCCGCCGGACAGGGGGCGGATGGCGCGTC. As protein: CASSRRTGGGWRV.

The V call is TRBV6-6, the J call TRBJ2-3, with D possibly matching TRBD2 (7 bases). Germline assignment: CDR1 MNHNY and CDR2 SVGAGI (reference sequence). This CDR3 has 15 amino acids. Trimming removed 2 bases at V and 2 bases at J, with 11 bases between. Written as DNA, the CDR3 is TGTGCCAGCAGTTACAGGGGGGGTGCCACAGATACGCAGTATTTT. It is translated as CASSYRGGATDTQYF.

This rearrangement joins TRBV20-1 to TRBJ1-2; 7 bases match TRBD1. This CDR3 is built from 11 residues. Germline V gene data show CDR1 as DFQATT and CDR2 as SNEGSKA (reference sequence). Unmatched junction bases numbered 5, after V lost 6 bases and J lost 7 bases. CDR3 DNA: TGCAGTGCGAGGGGGCCGGGTGGCTACACCTTC. It encodes CSARGPGGYTF.

This chain connects TRBV9 to TRBJ2-3; D is perhaps TRBD2 (5 bases). CDR1 is SGDLS and CDR2 is YYNGEE in the germline V gene. V was trimmed by 6 bases and J by 4 bases, leaving 18 bases between them. The CDR3 covers 15 residues. CDR3 in amino acids: CASNKEGLAADTQYF. CDR3 DNA: TGTGCCAGCAACAAAGAGGGCCTGGCGGCAGATACGCAGTATTTT.

The chain couples TRBV7-8 to TRBJ2-5, with TRBD2 matching over 11 bases. CDR1 is SGHVS, CDR2 FQNEAQ, per germline. Trimming removed 2 bases from V and 1 base from J; junction bases left unmatched: 3. CDR3 length equals 16 residues. The CDR3 region is CASSLLGLAGQETQYF. For the CDR3, the DNA is TGTGCCAGCAGCTTACTCGGACTAGCGGGCCAAGAGACCCAGTACTTC.

The rearrangement joins TRBV6-5 to TRBJ1-4, with 7 bases lining up with TRBD1. The V and J ends lost 5 bases and 9 bases, in that order; junction bases with no gene match: 12. CDR3 length equals 15 residues. The germline CDR1 and CDR2 sequences are MNHEY and SVGAGI. CDR3 coding DNA: TGTGCCAGCAGTCCACCGGGACAGCCGACCCAAAAACTGTTTTTT. Translated, it gives CASSPPGQPTQKLFF.

The V call is TRBV19, the J call TRBJ2-7; 7 bases are a match to TRBD2. The CDR3 spans 16 residues. J gave up 7 bases and V 3 bases, and 15 bases lay outside the gene matches. CDR1 and CDR2 from the germline V gene are LNHDA and SQIVND (reference sequence). The CDR3, as DNA: TGTGCCAGTAGTATTATCGGCGGGGGACCGCTAGGAGAGCAGTACTTC. It encodes CASSIIGGGPLGEQYF.

The chain links TRBV12-5 to TRBJ1-5, with D unclear. CDR3 length: 12 amino acids. Trimming pared 0 bases from V and 8 bases from J, leaving 5 bases between. Germline loops: CDR1 LGHNT, CDR2 FRNRAP. CDR3 in amino acids: CASGLVREPQHF. For the CDR3, the DNA is TGTGCTAGTGGTTTGGTACGGGAGCCCCAGCATTTT.

The chain carries TRBV18 and TRBJ1-4, with a possible D match to TRBD1 (5 bases). V shed 9 bases and J shed 5 bases, with 13 bases lying between them. There are 13 residues in the CDR3. The germline gives CDR1 KGHSH, CDR2 LQKENI. CDR3 region: CASYRSQNEKLFF. CDR3 coding DNA: TGTGCCAGTTACAGGAGCCAAAATGAAAAACTGTTTTTT.

Only a few counts were recorded for this clone. V gene TRBV28 combines with J gene TRBJ2-7, with TRBD1 identical over 12 bases. V lost 11 bases, J lost 6 bases, and 11 bases stayed unmatched. CDR1 MDHEN and CDR2 SYDVKM come from the germline V gene. This CDR3 is built from 14 residues. For the CDR3, the DNA is TGTGCCTCTATACTGGGACAGGGGGCTGGCGAGCAGTACTTC. Protein product: CASILGQGAGEQYF.

At least ten counts were recorded for this clone. The chain joins TRBV28 to TRBJ1-2, with D uncertain. The CDR3 loop spans 13 amino acids. Germline V CDR1 and CDR2: MDHEN, SYDVKM. V dropped 2 bases and J dropped 8 bases, with 12 bases sitting between them. This CDR3 is CASSLSAVRGYTF. CDR3 sequence (DNA): TGTGCCAGCAGTTTAAGTGCGGTTCGCGGCTACACCTTC.

This clone has only a few counts. The chain has TRBV5-1 and TRBJ1-6; D not resolved. Trimming left V 0 bases short and J 9 bases short, with 16 bases between. The germline V gene has CDR1 SGHRS and CDR2 YFSETQ. The CDR3 covers 16 residues. The CDR3: CASSLALVSGGSPLHF. The CDR3 bases are TGCGCCAGCAGCTTGGCCCTGGTCTCAGGAGGTTCACCCCTCCACTTT.

V gene TRBV6-6 combines with J gene TRBJ2-3; the D is unclear. Trimming pared 3 bases from V and 9 bases from J, leaving 19 bases between. The germline gives CDR1 MNHNY, CDR2 SVGAGI (reference sequence). This CDR3 region has 15 residues. The CDR3 nucleotides read TGTGCCAGCAGTTATCCCGATCTCGACGGAGCCACGCAGTATTTT. Translated: CASSYPDLDGATQYF.

The rearrangement joins TRBV27 to TRBJ2-1, with 11 bases identical to TRBD2. The junction had 6 bases not matched to a gene; V was cut back by 3 bases and J by 5 bases. The CDR3 contains 16 residues. CDR1 MNHEY and CDR2 SMNVEV come from the germline V gene (reference sequence). This chain's CDR3 is CASSFIHSGGDNEQFF. The DNA of the CDR3 is TGTGCCAGCAGTTTCATTCATAGCGGGGGGGACAATGAGCAGTTCTTC.

The chain couples TRBV5-1 to TRBJ2-7, with a weak D call TRBD2 (7 bases). The germline gives CDR1 SGHRS, CDR2 YFSETQ. Trimming stripped 0 bases from V and 4 bases from J, with 20 bases between. The CDR3 is 17 amino acids. In nucleotides, the CDR3 is TGCGCCAGCAGCTTGGGTGGTGGCGGGGGCGGTTTATACGAGCAGTACTTC. It specifies CASSLGGGGGGLYEQYF.

The chain joins TRBV5-6 to TRBJ2-2; TRBD1 aligns across 9 bases. The CDR3 has 14 residues. Germline V CDR1 and CDR2: SGHDT, YYEEEE. The trim removed 4 bases at V and 4 bases at J, leaving 2 bases unmatched. The CDR3: CASSETGGTGELFF. For the CDR3, the DNA is TGTGCCAGCAGCGAGACAGGGGGCACCGGGGAGCTGTTTTTT.

This clone was picked up one time. The gene calls are TRBV4-2 and TRBJ1-1, with TRBD1 matching over 8 bases. The V gene's germline CDR1 is LGHNA and CDR2 YNFKEQ. The CDR3 consists of 17 residues. V shed 2 bases and J 1 base; nucleotides not matched to a gene: 9. The DNA for the CDR3 is TGTGCCAGCAGCCAAATCGGACACACAGGGGGGAACACTGAAGCTTTCTTT. This encodes CASSQIGHTGGNTEAFF.

This clone appeared a single time. The chain combines TRBV6-5 with TRBJ2-1; 8 nucleotides align to TRBD2. The germline CDR1 and CDR2 sequences are MNHEY and SVGAGI. The CDR3 is made up of 14 amino acids. V trimming: 6 bases; J trimming: 8 bases; junction bases outside the gene matches: 9. The CDR3 reads CASSSRGGFDEQFF. Here the CDR3 DNA reads TGTGCCAGCAGCTCCCGGGGGGGGTTCGATGAGCAGTTCTTC.

J is TRBJ2-1 and V is TRBV5-1; 11 bases map to TRBD1. Trimming took 3 bases from V and 8 from J; bases not matched to a gene: 7. Germline lookup yields CDR1 SGHRS and CDR2 YFSETQ. The length of the CDR3 is 15 residues. Written as DNA, the CDR3 is TGCGCCAGCAGCTGGGACAGGGGGATATGGTATGAGCAGTTCTTC. Protein sequence: CASSWDRGIWYEQFF. Full variable domain (rest looked up from reference TRBV5-1 and TRBJ2-1): KAGVTQTPRYLIKTRGQQVTLSCSPISGHRSVSWYQQTPGQGLQFLFEYFSETQRNKGNFPGRFSGRQFSNSRSEMNVSTLELGDSALYLCASSWDRGIWYEQFFGPGTRLTVL.

V is TRBV18 and J is TRBJ2-7, with 9 bases matching TRBD1. CDR3 length: 15 amino acids. CDR1 and CDR2 from the germline V gene are KGHSH and LQKENI. V dropped 3 bases and J dropped 6; count of bases not matched to a gene: 9. The CDR3 sequence is CASSPGTGSSSEQYF. As DNA, the CDR3 is TGTGCCAGCTCACCGGGGACAGGGAGTTCGTCCGAGCAGTACTTC.

The rearrangement uses TRBV2 and TRBJ1-5; D ambiguous. Per germline, CDR1 SNHLY and CDR2 FYNNEI. This CDR3 is built from 14 residues. Deletions cut 1 base from V and 4 bases from J, with 8 bases between. CDR3 DNA: TGTGCCAGCAGTGAAGTCACGGTAAATCAGCCCCAGCATTTT. Translation gives CASSEVTVNQPQHF.

This chain joins TRBV18 and TRBJ1-1; D is unclear. The CDR3 is made up of 12 amino acids. V was pared by 6 bases and J by 6 bases, with 11 bases between. Per germline, CDR1 KGHSH and CDR2 LQKENI. In nucleotides, the CDR3 is TGTGCCAGCTCGATCGAGCGCGCTGAAGCTTTCTTT. Its protein is CASSIERAEAFF.

This chain connects TRBV5-8 to TRBJ2-7; 7 nucleotides line up with TRBD1. The CDR3 is made up of 15 amino acids. V trimming: 3 bases; J trimming: 7 bases; junction bases outside the gene matches: 13. Germline lookup yields CDR1 SGHTS and CDR2 YDEGEE. The CDR3 DNA sequence: TGTGCCAGCAGCTCGAGGGGGACAGCCCTTTTAGAGCAGTACTTC. As protein: CASSSRGTALLEQYF.